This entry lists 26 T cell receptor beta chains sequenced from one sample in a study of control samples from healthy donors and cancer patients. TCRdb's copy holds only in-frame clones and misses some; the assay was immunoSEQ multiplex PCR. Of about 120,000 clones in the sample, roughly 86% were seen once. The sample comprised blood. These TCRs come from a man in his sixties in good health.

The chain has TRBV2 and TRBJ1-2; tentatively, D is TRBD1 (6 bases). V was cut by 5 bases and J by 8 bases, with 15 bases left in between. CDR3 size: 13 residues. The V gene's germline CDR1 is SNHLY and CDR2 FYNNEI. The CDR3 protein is CASSSTGIYGYTF. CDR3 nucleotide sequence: TGTGCCAGCAGTTCTACAGGGATCTACGGCTACACCTTC.

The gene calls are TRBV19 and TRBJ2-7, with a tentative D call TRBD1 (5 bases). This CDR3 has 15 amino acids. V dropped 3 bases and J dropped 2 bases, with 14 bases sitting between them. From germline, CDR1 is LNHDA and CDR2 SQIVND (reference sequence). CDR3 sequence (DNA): TGTGCCAGTAGTATCTCGGCAGGGCTAACCTACGAGCAGTACTTC. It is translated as CASSISAGLTYEQYF.

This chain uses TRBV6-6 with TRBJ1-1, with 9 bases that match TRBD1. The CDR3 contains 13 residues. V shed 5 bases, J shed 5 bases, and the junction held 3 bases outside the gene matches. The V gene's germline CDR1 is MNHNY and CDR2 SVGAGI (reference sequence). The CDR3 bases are TGTGCCAGCAGTGGACAGGGGAGAACTGAAGCTTTCTTT. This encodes CASSGQGRTEAFF.

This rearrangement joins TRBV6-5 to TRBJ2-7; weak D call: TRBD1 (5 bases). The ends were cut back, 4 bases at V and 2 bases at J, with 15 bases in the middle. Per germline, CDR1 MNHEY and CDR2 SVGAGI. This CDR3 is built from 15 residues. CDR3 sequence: CASSSSGRATYEQYF. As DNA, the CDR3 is TGTGCCAGCAGTTCCTCAGGCAGGGCCACCTACGAGCAGTACTTC.

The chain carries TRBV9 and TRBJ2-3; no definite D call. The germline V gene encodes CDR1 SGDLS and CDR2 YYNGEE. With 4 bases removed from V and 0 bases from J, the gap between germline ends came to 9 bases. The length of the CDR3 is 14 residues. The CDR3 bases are TGTGCCAGCAGCTTCGGACCGAGCACAGATACGCAGTATTTT. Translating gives CASSFGPSTDTQYF.

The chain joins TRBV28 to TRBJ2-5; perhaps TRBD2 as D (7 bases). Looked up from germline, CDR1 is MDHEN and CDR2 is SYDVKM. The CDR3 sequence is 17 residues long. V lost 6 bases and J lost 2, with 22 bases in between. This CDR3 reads CASRIGGGPSVQETQYF. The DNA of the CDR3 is TGTGCCAGCAGAATTGGGGGGGGGCCGTCGGTTCAAGAGACCCAGTACTTC. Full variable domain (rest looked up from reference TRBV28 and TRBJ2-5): DVKVTQSSRYLVKRTGEKVFLECVQDMDHENMFWYRQDPGLGLRLIYFSYDVKMKEKGDIPEGYSVSREKKERFSLILESASTNQTSMYLCASRIGGGPSVQETQYFGPGTRLLVL.

The CDR3 reads CASSSGQGSGEQYF. CDR3 DNA sequence: TGTGCCAGCAGTAGCGGACAGGGAAGTGGTGAGCAGTACTTC. The V and J genes are TRBV6-5 and TRBJ2-7; TRBD1 matches 8 bases. Germline V gene data show CDR1 as MNHEY and CDR2 as SVGAGI. This CDR3 has 14 residues. With 5 bases clipped from V and 7 bases from J, the junction kept 10 bases outside the gene matches.

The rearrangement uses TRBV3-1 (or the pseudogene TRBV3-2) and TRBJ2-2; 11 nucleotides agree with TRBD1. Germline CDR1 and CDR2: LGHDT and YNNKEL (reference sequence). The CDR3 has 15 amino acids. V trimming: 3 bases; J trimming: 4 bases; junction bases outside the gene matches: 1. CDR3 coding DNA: TGTGCCAGCAGCCACGGGACAGGGGGCACCGGGGAGCTGTTTTTT. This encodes CASSHGTGGTGELFF.

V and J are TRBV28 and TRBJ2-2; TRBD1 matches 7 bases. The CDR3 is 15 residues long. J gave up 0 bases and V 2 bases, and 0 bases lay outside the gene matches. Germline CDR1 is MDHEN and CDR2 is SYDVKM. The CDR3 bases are TGTGCCAGCAGTTTACAGGGGGCGAACACCGGGGAGCTGTTTTTT. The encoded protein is CASSLQGANTGELFF.

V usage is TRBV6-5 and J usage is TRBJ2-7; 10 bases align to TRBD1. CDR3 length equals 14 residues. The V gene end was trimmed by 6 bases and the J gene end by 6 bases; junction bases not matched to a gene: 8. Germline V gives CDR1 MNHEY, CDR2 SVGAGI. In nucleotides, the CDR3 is TGTGCCAGCAGGGACGACAGGGGGCGCACCGAGCAGTACTTC. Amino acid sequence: CASRDDRGRTEQYF.

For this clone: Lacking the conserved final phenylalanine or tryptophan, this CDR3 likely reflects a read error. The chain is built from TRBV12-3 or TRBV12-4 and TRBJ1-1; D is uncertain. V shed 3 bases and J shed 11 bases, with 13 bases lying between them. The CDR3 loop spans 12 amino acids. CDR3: CASSLERRLAFL. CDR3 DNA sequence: TGTGCCAGCAGTTTGGAGCGGAGGCTTGCTTTCCTT.

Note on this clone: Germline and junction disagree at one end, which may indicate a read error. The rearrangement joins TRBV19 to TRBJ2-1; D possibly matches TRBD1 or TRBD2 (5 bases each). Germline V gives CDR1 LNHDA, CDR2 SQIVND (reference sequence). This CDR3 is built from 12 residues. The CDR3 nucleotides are TGTGCCAGTAGCACATCCCCGGGACGGCCGATCTTC. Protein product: CASSTSPGRPIF.

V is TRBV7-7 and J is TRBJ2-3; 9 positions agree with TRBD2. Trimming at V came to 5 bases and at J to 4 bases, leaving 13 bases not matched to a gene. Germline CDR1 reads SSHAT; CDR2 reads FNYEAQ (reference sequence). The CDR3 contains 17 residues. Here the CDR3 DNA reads TGTGCCAGCAGCCCGGGGCCGATGGGACTAGCAGCAGATACGCAGTATTTT. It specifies CASSPGPMGLAADTQYF.

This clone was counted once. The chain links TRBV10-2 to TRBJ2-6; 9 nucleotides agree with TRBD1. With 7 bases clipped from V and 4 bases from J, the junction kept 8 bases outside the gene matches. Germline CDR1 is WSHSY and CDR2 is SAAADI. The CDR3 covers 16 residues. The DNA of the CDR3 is TGCGCCAGCAAACCCGGGACAGGGATCGGGGCCAACGTCCTGACTTTC. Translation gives CASKPGTGIGANVLTF.

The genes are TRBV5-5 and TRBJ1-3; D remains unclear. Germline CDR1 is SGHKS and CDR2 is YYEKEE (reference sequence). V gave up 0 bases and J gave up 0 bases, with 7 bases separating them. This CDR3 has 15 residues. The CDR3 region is CASSLAWGSGNTIYF. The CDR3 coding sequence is TGTGCCAGCAGCTTGGCTTGGGGCTCTGGAAACACCATATATTTT. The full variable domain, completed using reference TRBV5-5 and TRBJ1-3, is DAGVTQSPTHLIKTRGQQVTLRCSPISGHKSVSWYQQVLGQGPQFIFQYYEKEERGRGNFPDRFSARQFPNYSSELNVNALLLGDSALYLCASSLAWGSGNTIYFGEGSWLTVV.

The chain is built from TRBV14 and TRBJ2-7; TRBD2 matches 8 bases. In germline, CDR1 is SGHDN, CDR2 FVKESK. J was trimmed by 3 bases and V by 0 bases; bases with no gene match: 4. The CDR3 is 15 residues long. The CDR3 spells CASSQDGLAFYEQYF. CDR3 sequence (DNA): TGTGCCAGCAGCCAAGACGGACTAGCCTTCTACGAGCAGTACTTC.

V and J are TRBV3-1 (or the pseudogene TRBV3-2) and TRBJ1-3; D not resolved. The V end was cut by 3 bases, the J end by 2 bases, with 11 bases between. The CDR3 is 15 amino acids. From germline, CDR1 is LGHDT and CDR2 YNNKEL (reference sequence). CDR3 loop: CASSQGSVAGNTIYF. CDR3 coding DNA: TGTGCCAGCAGCCAGGGGAGTGTAGCTGGAAACACCATATATTTT.

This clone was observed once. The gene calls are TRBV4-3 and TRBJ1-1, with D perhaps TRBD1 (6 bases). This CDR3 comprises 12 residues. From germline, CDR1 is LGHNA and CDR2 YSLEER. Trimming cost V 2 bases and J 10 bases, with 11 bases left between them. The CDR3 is CASSQTSGVAFF. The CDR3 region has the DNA TGCGCCAGCAGCCAAACCTCAGGGGTAGCTTTCTTT.

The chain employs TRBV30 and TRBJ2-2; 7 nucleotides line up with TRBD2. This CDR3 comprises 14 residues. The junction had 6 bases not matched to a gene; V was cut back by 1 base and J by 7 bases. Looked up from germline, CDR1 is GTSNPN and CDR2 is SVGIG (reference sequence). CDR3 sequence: CAWSGRGNSGELFF. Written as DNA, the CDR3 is TGTGCCTGGAGTGGGCGGGGGAATAGCGGGGAGCTGTTTTTT.

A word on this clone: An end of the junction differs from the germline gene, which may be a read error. The CDR3 protein is CASSILSGTGVIF. In nucleotides, the CDR3 is TGTGCCAGCAGTATTCTATCCGGGACAGGGGTTATCTTC. The chain combines TRBV28 with TRBJ2-7; 10 nucleotides align to TRBD1. Germline V gene sequence: CDR1 MDHEN, CDR2 SYDVKM. The CDR3 is 13 amino acids.

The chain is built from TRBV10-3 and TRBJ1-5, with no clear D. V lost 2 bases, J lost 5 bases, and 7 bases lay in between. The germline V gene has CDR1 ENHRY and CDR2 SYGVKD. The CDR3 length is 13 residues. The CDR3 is CAISEPNDQPQHF. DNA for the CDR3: TGTGCCATCAGTGAGCCGAACGATCAGCCCCAGCATTTT.

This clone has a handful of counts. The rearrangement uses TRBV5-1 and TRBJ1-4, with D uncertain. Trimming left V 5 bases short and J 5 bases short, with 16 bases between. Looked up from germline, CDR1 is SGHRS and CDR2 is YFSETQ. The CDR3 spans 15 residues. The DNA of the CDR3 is TGCGCCAGCAGGAGGGATGGGCAGAACAATGAAAAACTGTTTTTT. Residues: CASRRDGQNNEKLFF.

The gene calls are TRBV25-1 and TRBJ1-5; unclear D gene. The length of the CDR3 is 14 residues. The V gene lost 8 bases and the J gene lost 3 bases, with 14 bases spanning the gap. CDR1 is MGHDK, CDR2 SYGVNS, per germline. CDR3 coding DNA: TGTGCCAGCCGAAGGTCGGGTATCAATCAGCCCCAGCATTTT. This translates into CASRRSGINQPQHF.

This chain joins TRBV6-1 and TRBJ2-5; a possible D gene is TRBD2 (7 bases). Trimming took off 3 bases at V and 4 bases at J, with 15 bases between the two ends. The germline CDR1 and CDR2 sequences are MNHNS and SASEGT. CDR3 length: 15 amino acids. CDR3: CASSDFGGAGETQYF. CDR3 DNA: TGTGCCAGCAGTGATTTTGGGGGGGCCGGAGAGACCCAGTACTTC.

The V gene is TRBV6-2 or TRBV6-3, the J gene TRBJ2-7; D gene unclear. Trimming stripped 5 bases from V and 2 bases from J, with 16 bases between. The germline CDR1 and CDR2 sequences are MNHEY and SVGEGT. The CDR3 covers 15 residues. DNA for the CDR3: TGTGCCAGCAGTGGGGTTGTGTCGGTCACCTACGAGCAGTACTTC. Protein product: CASSGVVSVTYEQYF.

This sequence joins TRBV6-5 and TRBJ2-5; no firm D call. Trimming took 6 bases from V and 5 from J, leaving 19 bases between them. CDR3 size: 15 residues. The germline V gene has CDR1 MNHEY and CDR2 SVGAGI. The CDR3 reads CASRRQTNLGETQYF. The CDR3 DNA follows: TGTGCCAGCAGGCGCCAGACGAACCTGGGGGAGACCCAGTACTTC.